Listed below are T cell receptor beta chains from one sample, sequenced in a study of control samples from healthy donors and cancer patients. Measured with immunoSEQ multiplex PCR; TCRdb has only the in-frame clones, and not every one. The sample holds approximately 190,000 clones. The sample consisted of blood. The receptors were gathered from a woman between 25 and 40 years old in good health. CDR3s include the opening cysteine and the closing phenylalanine or tryptophan. D genes are given only for firm matches.

. TRBJ1-4 TRBV5-8 16 CASSLVRGPPNEKLFF TGTGCCAGCAGCTTGGTCCGGGGGCCACCTAATGAAAAACTGTTTTTT
. TRBJ1-6 TRBV19 15 CASSINGGLGSPLHF TGTGCCAGTAGTATAAACGGGGGGCTTGGGTCACCCCTCCACTTT
. TRBJ1-3 TRBV6-5 15 CARSMVRTPGNTIYF TGTGCCAGATCCATGGTCCGGACACCTGGAAACACCATATATTTT
. TRBJ2-2 TRBV5-3 12 CARVSGSGELFF TGTGCCAGAGTGAGCGGGTCCGGGGAGCTGTTTTTT
TRBD1 TRBJ1-5 TRBV6-6 16 CASSHGQGLVHQPQHF TGTGCCAGCAGCCACGGACAGGGGTTGGTTCATCAGCCCCAGCATTTT
TRBD1 TRBJ1-2 TRBV6-6 14 CAILRDRDNYGYTF TGTGCCATTCTCCGGGACAGGGATAACTATGGCTACACCTTC
. TRBJ2-5 TRBV5-1 13 CASSFRQKETQYF TGCGCCAGCAGCTTTAGACAAAAAGAGACCCAGTACTTC
. TRBJ1-1 TRBV27 13 CASSLIGNTEAFF TGTGCCAGCAGTTTAATAGGGAACACTGAAGCTTTCTTT
. TRBJ1-1 TRBV19 20 CASSIASHREGVATNTEAFF TGTGCCAGTAGTATTGCTTCTCACAGGGAGGGTGTCGCGACAAACACTGAAGCTTTCTTT
TRBD2 TRBJ2-4 TRBV4-1 13 CASSWTSIDIQYF TGCGCCAGCAGCTGGACTAGCATCGACATTCAGTACTTC
. TRBJ2-5 TRBV11-2 16 CASSQHTGLRQETQYF TGTGCCAGCAGCCAGCATACCGGCCTTCGCCAAGAGACCCAGTACTTC
TRBD1 TRBJ1-1 TRBV7-9 15 CASSLETGGNTEAFF TGTGCCAGCAGCTTAGAGACAGGGGGAAACACTGAAGCTTTCTTT
. TRBJ1-3 TRBV5-5 12 CASSFDGNTIYF TGTGCCAGCAGCTTTGATGGAAACACCATATATTTT
. TRBJ1-5 TRBV7-9 13 CASSPTINQPQHF TGTGCCAGCAGCCCGACTATCAATCAGCCCCAGCATTTT
. TRBJ2-5 TRBV27 15 CASSLVARYQETQYF TGTGCCAGCAGTTTGGTTGCACGGTACCAAGAGACCCAGTACTTC
TRBD2 TRBJ2-1 TRBV10-1 15 CASSDLAGVGNEQFF TGCGCCAGCAGTGATTTAGCGGGGGTCGGGAATGAGCAGTTCTTC
. TRBJ2-5 TRBV25-1 10 CASSLETQYF TGTGCCAGCAGTCTAGAGACCCAGTACTTC
TRBD1 TRBJ2-7 TRBV4-1 17 CASSRNYRDRVQFEQYF TGCGCCAGCAGCCGAAATTACCGGGACAGGGTTCAATTTGAGCAGTACTTC
TRBD2 TRBJ2-7 TRBV4-1 21 CASSPLPGQTSAGADSYEQYF TGCGCCAGCAGCCCGTTACCCGGGCAGACCTCAGCGGGGGCCGATTCCTACGAGCAGTACTTC
. TRBJ1-6 TRBV6-4 13 CASSNLMGSPLHF TGTGCCAGCTCTAACCTAATGGGTTCACCCCTCCACTTT
. TRBJ2-6 TRBV3-1/TRBV3-2 17 CASSQTSSGSGANVLTF TGTGCCAGCAGCCAAACGTCGTCAGGGTCTGGGGCCAACGTCCTGACTTTC
. TRBJ2-3 TRBV7-2 15 CASSLLAPYTDTQYF TGTGCCAGCAGCTTACTAGCCCCCTACACAGATACGCAGTATTTT
. TRBJ1-5 TRBV4-1 15 CASSQYGGANQPQHF TGCGCCAGCAGTCAATACGGGGGGGCGAATCAGCCCCAGCATTTT
. TRBJ2-2 TRBV3-1/TRBV3-2 14 CASSQKRGLAELFF TGTGCCAGCAGCCAAAAAAGAGGGTTGGCGGAGCTGTTTTTT
. TRBJ1-3 TRBV6-5 15 CASSYSRSSGNTIYF TGTGCCAGCAGTTACTCGCGGTCCTCTGGAAACACCATATATTTT
TRBD1 TRBJ1-3 TRBV5-5 16 CASSRDRDPTGNTIYF TGTGCCAGCAGCCGGGACAGGGACCCTACTGGAAACACCATATATTTT
. TRBJ1-5 TRBV28 12 CASKRGGQPQHF TGTGCCAGCAAGCGGGGCGGGCAGCCCCAGCATTTT
TRBD2 TRBJ2-2 TRBV7-6 15 CASSPIRGEVGELFF TGTGCCAGCAGCCCTATACGGGGGGAGGTCGGGGAGCTGTTTTTT
. TRBJ2-7 TRBV2 12 CARDRSSYEQYF TGTGCCCGAGACAGGAGCTCCTACGAGCAGTACTTC
TRBD1 TRBJ1-5 TRBV27 16 CASGPGQGKRVGPQHF TGTGCCAGCGGACCGGGACAGGGGAAAAGGGTGGGGCCCCAGCATTTT
. TRBJ2-5 TRBV7-2 13 CASSLSQQETQYF TGTGCCAGCAGCTTATCCCAACAAGAGACCCAGTACTTC
. TRBJ1-3 TRBV7-2 15 CASSFYFTPGNTIYF TGTGCCAGCAGCTTTTACTTCACTCCCGGAAACACCATATATTTT
. TRBJ2-1 TRBV5-4 19 CASSRGGRLGPGSYNEQFF TGTGCCAGCAGCCGAGGGGGGAGATTAGGACCCGGCTCCTACAATGAGCAGTTCTTC
TRBD2 TRBJ2-7 TRBV6-2/TRBV6-3 15 CASSYGGGAAYEQYF TGTGCCAGCAGTTACGGGGGGGGAGCAGCCTACGAGCAGTACTTC
. TRBJ1-1 TRBV6-5 14 CASIKGRGNTEAFF TGTGCCAGCATAAAAGGACGGGGGAACACTGAAGCTTTCTTT
. TRBJ2-7 TRBV12-3/TRBV12-4 11 CASSSVSEQYF TGTGCCAGCAGTTCCGTCTCCGAGCAGTACTTC
TRBD1 TRBJ2-7 TRBV4-3 15 CASSQDIGQGYEQYF TGCGCCAGCAGCCAAGATATCGGACAGGGATACGAGCAGTACTTC
. TRBJ2-1 TRBV28 14 CASSFVGGIYEQFF TGTGCCAGCAGTTTCGTGGGGGGAATCTACGAGCAGTTCTTC
. TRBJ2-2 TRBV28 13 CASSPRPGGELFF TGTGCCAGCAGTCCCCGCCCAGGCGGGGAGCTGTTTTTT
. TRBJ1-1 TRBV24-1 11 CATSDNTEAFF TGTGCCACCAGTGATAACACTGAAGCTTTCTTT
. TRBJ1-4 TRBV9 15 CASSVDGGVNEKLFF TGTGCCAGCAGCGTGGACGGGGGAGTAAATGAAAAACTGTTTTTT
TRBD2 TRBJ2-7 TRBV11-2 14 CASSRTRGSYEQYF TGTGCCAGCAGTAGGACTAGGGGCTCCTACGAGCAGTACTTC
. TRBJ1-1 TRBV4-2 11 CASSQDLAAFF TGTGCCAGCAGCCAAGATCTCGCAGCTTTCTTT
TRBD1 TRBJ1-6 TRBV6-5 14 CASSYGTVTSPLHF TGTGCCAGCAGTTACGGGACAGTGACCTCACCCCTCCACTTT
TRBD1 TRBJ2-1 TRBV5-6 16 CASSLAGTGGYNEQFF TGTGCCAGCAGCTTGGCCGGGACAGGGGGCTACAATGAGCAGTTCTTC
. TRBJ2-1 TRBV9 15 CASSVGPASYNEQFF TGTGCCAGCAGCGTAGGGCCTGCTTCCTACAATGAGCAGTTCTTC
. TRBJ2-6 TRBV6-2/TRBV6-3 18 CASSRQPGPRSGANVLTF TGTGCCAGCAGTCGGCAACCGGGACCGCGCTCTGGGGCCAACGTCCTGACTTTC
. TRBJ1-4 TRBV27 15 CASSSYEATNEKLFF TGTGCCAGCAGTTCATACGAAGCAACTAATGAAAAACTGTTTTTT
. TRBJ2-7 TRBV28 12 CASNQRASEQYF TGTGCCAGCAACCAACGGGCTAGCGAGCAGTACTTC
. TRBJ1-5 TRBV6-6 12 CASSPEGQPQHF TGTGCCAGCAGCCCCGAGGGTCAGCCCCAGCATTTT
. TRBJ2-5 TRBV7-9 16 CASSLGGDVKKETQYF TGTGCCAGCAGCTTAGGGGGGGACGTTAAAAAAGAGACCCAGTACTTC
. TRBJ1-2 TRBV5-6 15 CASSWGLEQIYGYTF TGTGCCAGCAGCTGGGGGTTGGAGCAAATCTATGGCTACACCTTC
. TRBJ2-7 TRBV5-6 11 CASSLTGRKVF TGTGCCAGCAGCTTGACGGGACGGAAAGTCTTC
. TRBJ1-1 TRBV18 15 CASSPSSGRGTEAFF TGTGCCAGCTCACCCTCTTCGGGGCGGGGGACTGAAGCTTTCTTT
. TRBJ2-5 TRBV4-1 15 CASSQEGGAGETQYF TGCGCCAGCAGCCAAGAAGGAGGGGCCGGGGAGACCCAGTACTTC
TRBD1 TRBJ2-5 TRBV18 13 CASCGQGKETQYF TGTGCCAGCTGCGGACAGGGGAAAGAGACCCAGTACTTC
. TRBJ1-3 TRBV5-6 17 CASSFVGRWGSGNTIYF TGTGCCAGCAGCTTTGTGGGCCGGTGGGGATCTGGAAACACCATATATTTT
. TRBJ2-2 TRBV13 15 CASSFGQAGTGELFF TGTGCCAGCAGCTTTGGGCAAGCCGGCACCGGGGAGCTGTTTTTT
TRBD1 TRBJ1-6 TRBV5-4 16 CASSLELTGGNSPLHF TGTGCCAGCAGCTTAGAGCTGACAGGGGGGAATTCACCCCTCCACTTT
. TRBJ1-2 TRBV6-5 14 CAIAGGDRNYGYTF TGTGCCATTGCGGGGGGCGACAGGAACTATGGCTACACCTTC